A single sample is the source of the 17 T cell receptor beta chains below, sequenced in a study of metastatic and nonmetastatic thyroid tumors. TCRdb used MiXCR to call clones anew from the PCR reads. The sample contains over 70,000 clones, roughly 18% of which appear only once. No patient had received any treatment before thyroid surgery. The sample was blood. These receptors were collected from a female donor with papillary thyroid cancer or a benign thyroid nodule (not recorded which). Some clones in this sample may be carry-over from other donors' samples.

This clone has a count of ten or more. The chain links TRBV6-1 to TRBJ1-4; tentative D call: TRBD1 (5 bases). CDR1 and CDR2 (germline): MNHNS, SASEGT. The length of the CDR3 is 13 residues. V was clipped by 2 bases and J by 6 bases, with 7 bases between them. CDR3 amino acids: CASSELGDEKLFF. The CDR3 coding sequence is TGTGCCAGCAGTGAATTGGGGGATGAAAAACTGTTTTTT.

In this sample, this clone turned up many times. The V and J genes are TRBV28 and TRBJ1-5; D remains ambiguous. This CDR3 has 16 residues. Germline lookup yields CDR1 MDHEN and CDR2 SYDVKM. Trimming cost V 8 bases and J 7 bases, with 24 bases left between them. The CDR3: CASDARSAVRYQPQHF. The CDR3 nucleotides are TGTGCCAGCGATGCCAGGTCGGCCGTACGGTACCAGCCCCAGCATTTT.

This clone appeared many times. This rearrangement joins TRBV28 to TRBJ2-1; 7 bases match TRBD2. The CDR3 contains 15 residues. The germline CDR1 and CDR2 sequences are MDHEN and SYDVKM. V lost 6 bases and J lost 3; bases outside the gene matches: 8. Here the CDR3 DNA reads TGTGCCAGCAGGGGGGGGGAGGCGATCTACAATGAGCAGTTCTTC. Translation: CASRGGEAIYNEQFF.

The sample holds many counts of this clone. The chain employs TRBV18 and TRBJ2-5; 8 bases agree with TRBD1. The CDR3 is made up of 15 amino acids. V lost 3 bases and J lost 4; bases outside the gene matches: 7. The germline gives CDR1 KGHSH, CDR2 LQKENI. The CDR3 nucleotides are TGTGCCAGCTCACCTATCTCACAGGGGGGAGAGACCCAGTACTTC. Protein sequence: CASSPISQGGETQYF. Full variable domain (remainder filled in from reference TRBV18 and TRBJ2-5): NAGVMQNPRHLVRRRGQEARLRCSPMKGHSHVYWYRQLPEEGLKFMVYLQKENIIDESGMPKERFSAEFPKEGPSILRIQQVVRGDSAAYFCASSPISQGGETQYFGPGTRLLVL.

J is TRBJ2-7 and V is TRBV11-2; 8 bases line up with TRBD1. Looked up from germline, CDR1 is SGHAT and CDR2 is FQNNGV. Trimming cost V 5 bases and J 3 bases; bases outside gene matches: 9. The CDR3 spans 15 residues. The CDR3 nucleotides read TGTGCCAGCAGCGCCAGACAGGGGAATGACTACGAGCAGTACTTC. This translates into CASSARQGNDYEQYF.

This clone appeared many times. The chain links TRBV28 to TRBJ1-5; 8 bases align to TRBD1. The V gene end was trimmed by 5 bases and the J gene end by 3 bases; junction bases not matched to a gene: 6. Germline V CDR1 and CDR2: MDHEN, SYDVKM. This CDR3 has 15 residues. The CDR3 bases are TGTGCCAGCAGTCCGGGACAGGTCTACAATCAGCCCCAGCATTTT. As protein: CASSPGQVYNQPQHF.

Ten or more counts support this clone. The genes are TRBV7-9 and TRBJ2-5, with 10 bases fitting TRBD2. In germline, CDR1 is SEHNR, CDR2 FQNEAQ (reference sequence). The CDR3 is 17 amino acids. V dropped 5 bases and J dropped 5; count of bases not matched to a gene: 14. CDR3 residues: CASSPAGSGRDFETQYF. The CDR3, as DNA: TGTGCCAGCAGCCCTGCCGGAAGCGGGAGGGATTTTGAGACCCAGTACTTC. The full variable domain, its missing parts supplied by reference TRBV7-9 and TRBJ2-5, is DTGVSQNPRHKITKRGQNVTFRCDPISEHNRLYWYRQTLGQGPEFLTYFQNEAQLEKSRLLSDRFSAERPKGSFSTLEIQRTEQGDSAMYLCASSPAGSGRDFETQYFGPGTRLLVL.

The chain recombines TRBV19 with TRBJ1-2, with 7 bases aligning to TRBD1. This CDR3 region has 16 residues. V shed 8 bases, J shed 4 bases, and the junction held 16 bases outside the gene matches. CDR1 and CDR2 (germline): LNHDA, SQIVND (reference sequence). This chain's CDR3 is CASQQSAGGLGYGYTF. The CDR3 DNA reads TGTGCCAGTCAACAAAGCGCAGGGGGGCTCGGCTATGGCTACACCTTC. The variable domain in full, with the rest retrieved from reference TRBV19 and TRBJ1-2, is DGGITQSPKYLFRKEGQNVTLSCEQNLNHDAMYWYRQDPGQGLRLIYYSQIVNDFQKGDIAEGYSVSREKKESFPLTVTSAQKNPTAFYLCASQQSAGGLGYGYTFGSGTRLTVV.

This clone occurred many times. The genes are TRBV9 and TRBJ2-2, with a weak D call TRBD1 (6 bases). The CDR3 runs to 12 residues. CDR1 SGDLS and CDR2 YYNGEE come from the germline V gene. V was pared by 6 bases and J by 9 bases, with 12 bases between. CDR3 nucleotide sequence: TGTGCCAGCACGAGAACAGGGAGGGAGCTGTTTTTT. Protein: CASTRTGRELFF.

This clone was observed at least ten times. J is TRBJ2-1 and V is TRBV25-1; TRBD1 agrees at 9 bases. Germline trimming cut 9 bases from V and 2 bases from J; bases unmatched to any gene: 5. Germline loops: CDR1 MGHDK, CDR2 SYGVNS. CDR3 size: 14 residues. The CDR3 sequence: CASSWTGAYNEQFF. The CDR3 DNA is TGTGCCAGTTCATGGACAGGGGCCTACAATGAGCAGTTCTTC.

The sample holds one count of this clone. This chain uses TRBV5-1 with TRBJ2-5, with a possible D match to TRBD2 (5 bases). Germline V lookup: CDR1 SGHRS, CDR2 YFSETQ. There are 13 residues in the CDR3. V was pared by 2 bases and J by 3 bases, with 8 bases between. The CDR3 DNA follows: TGCGCCAGCAGCTTTGGAGCGGAAGAGACCCAGTACTTC. It specifies CASSFGAEETQYF. The complete variable domain, with remaining parts taken from reference TRBV5-1 and TRBJ2-5, reads KAGVTQTPRYLIKTRGQQVTLSCSPISGHRSVSWYQQTPGQGLQFLFEYFSETQRNKGNFPGRFSGRQFSNSRSEMNVSTLELGDSALYLCASSFGAEETQYFGPGTRLLVL.

The chain is built from TRBV5-6 and TRBJ2-3; 10 bases are a match to TRBD1. Germline values: CDR1 SGHDT, CDR2 YYEEEE. This CDR3 region has 15 residues. The trim removed 4 bases at V and 6 bases at J, leaving 8 bases unmatched. Here the CDR3 reads CASSGTGAVRDTQYF. The CDR3 DNA follows: TGTGCCAGCAGCGGGACAGGGGCCGTGCGGGATACGCAGTATTTT.

The chain recombines TRBV20-1 with TRBJ2-3; 8 nucleotides match TRBD1. Germline V gene lookup returns CDR1 DFQATT and CDR2 SNEGSKA (reference sequence). This CDR3 contains 14 residues. With V trimmed by 6 bases and J by 4 bases, 9 bases remained unmatched. CDR3 in amino acids: CSALSTGAPDTQYF. In DNA, the CDR3 is TGCAGTGCGCTATCGACAGGGGCTCCAGATACGCAGTATTTT.

This clone showed up many times. CDR3: CASSQEWADTQYF. The CDR3 coding sequence is TGCGCCAGCAGCCAAGAGTGGGCAGATACGCAGTATTTT. This chain links TRBV4-1 with TRBJ2-3; D remains unclear. V was cut by 0 bases and J by 4 bases, with 5 bases left in between. The CDR3 is made up of 13 amino acids. In germline, CDR1 is MGHRA, CDR2 YSYEKL.

Ten or more counts support this clone. The CDR3 DNA follows: TGTGCCAGCAGCTTCCAGGGGTTAGCCTATGGCTACACCTTC. Translation: CASSFQGLAYGYTF. V gene TRBV11-2 combines with J gene TRBJ1-2, with D possibly matching TRBD1 (6 bases). V lost 3 bases to trimming and J lost 4 bases, with 12 bases between them. The CDR3 consists of 14 residues. The germline gives CDR1 SGHAT, CDR2 FQNNGV.

The table lists this clone with many counts. The V gene is TRBV29-1, the J gene TRBJ2-1; D ambiguous. Looked up from germline, CDR1 is SQVTM and CDR2 is ANQGSEA. Trimming pared 6 bases from V and 6 bases from J, leaving 15 bases between. The CDR3 contains 13 residues. Written as DNA, the CDR3 is TGCAGCGTGGACCTTCTAGAGACCAATGAGCAGTTCTTC. Protein sequence: CSVDLLETNEQFF.

This clone came up many times. The chain combines TRBV7-9 with TRBJ2-1; TRBD2 matches 10 bases. This CDR3 has 15 amino acids. V shed 4 bases, J shed 8 bases, and the junction held 8 bases outside the gene matches. Germline CDR1 reads SEHNR; CDR2 reads FQNEAQ (reference sequence). The DNA of the CDR3 is TGTGCCAGCAGCTCCCTCAGACTAGCGGGTGATGAGCAGTTCTTC. As protein: CASSSLRLAGDEQFF. Based on the CDR3 plus reference TRBV7-9 and TRBJ2-1, the full variable domain is DTGVSQNPRHKITKRGQNVTFRCDPISEHNRLYWYRQTLGQGPEFLTYFQNEAQLEKSRLLSDRFSAERPKGSFSTLEIQRTEQGDSAMYLCASSSLRLAGDEQFFGPGTRLTVL.